This TCR beta chain is drawn from a study of Tregs in tolerant kidney transplant recipients. Study observations and caveats: Nucleotide sequences could not be compared across some patients' samples due to primer changes.

TCRdb keeps only in-frame clones here, not all; method: immunoSEQ multiplex PCR. Among roughly 80,000 clones, around 93% were seen once, and the ten largest hold 0.34%. On this clone itself: Antigen: not known.

This sample comprised Tregs from blood, obtained before the transplant. The sequence was collected from a human donor who received a combined kidney and bone marrow transplant.

For the CDR3, the DNA is TGTGCCAGCAGTTTTGATGCGAGTGACGTGCAGTACTTC. It encodes CASSFDASDVQYF. The rearrangement links TRBV28 to TRBJ2-7; D is unclear. The V gene's germline CDR1 is MDHEN and CDR2 SYDVKM. The CDR3 sequence is 13 residues long. Trimming left V 3 bases short and J 9 bases short, with 15 bases between.